Listed below are T cell receptor beta chains from one sample, sequenced in a study of blood T cell repertoires in COVID-19. The data were produced by immunoSEQ multiplex PCR, yet TCRdb's version contains in-frame clones alone and is incomplete. The data contain around 300,000 clones, 70% to 90% of them singletons. The sample comprised peripheral blood. These receptor sequences come from a woman in her forties or fifties with COVID-19, enrolled during active disease. Both conserved end residues are part of each CDR3. The order of the fields is D gene, V gene, clone size, J gene, CDR3 protein, CDR3 DNA. The D gene is left open where the match is weak. Clone size is stated in some rows and not others, as once, few, many or a class when expanded.

TRBD2	TRBV10-3	NA	TRBJ2-2	CAINLGLAENTGELFF	TGTGCCATCAACCTGGGACTAGCTGAGAACACCGGGGAGCTGTTTTTT
TRBD1	TRBV14	NA	TRBJ2-3	CASSQTGADTQYF	TGTGCCAGCAGCCAAACAGGGGCAGATACGCAGTATTTT
NA	TRBV19	NA	TRBJ1-1	CASSSSSGQLNTEAFF	TGTGCCAGTAGTTCATCCTCGGGACAACTGAACACTGAAGCTTTCTTT
TRBD1	TRBV19	NA	TRBJ1-2	CASSPGTARGYTF	TGTGCCAGTAGTCCCGGGACAGCGAGGGGCTACACCTTC
NA	TRBV18	NA	TRBJ1-6	CASSPSGGSSYNSPLHF	TGTGCCAGCTCACCATCGGGGGGAAGCTCCTATAATTCACCCCTCCACTTT
TRBD2	TRBV12-3/TRBV12-4	NA	TRBJ2-1	CASSRQRGDEQFF	TGTGCCAGCAGTAGACAGCGGGGGGATGAGCAGTTCTTC
NA	TRBV9	NA	TRBJ2-5	CASSVDRGGQETQYF	TGTGCCAGCAGCGTAGACAGGGGAGGACAAGAGACCCAGTACTTC
NA	TRBV7-9	NA	TRBJ1-1	CASSPLTELNTEAFF	TGTGCCAGCAGCCCGTTGACAGAACTGAACACTGAAGCTTTCTTT
NA	TRBV7-2	NA	TRBJ2-7	CASSLRGRTYEQYF	TGTGCCAGCAGCTTAAGAGGGAGAACCTACGAGCAGTACTTC
NA	TRBV24-1	once	TRBJ1-5	CATSDPNSNQPQHF	TGTGCCACCAGTGACCCTAATAGCAATCAGCCCCAGCATTTT
NA	TRBV5-4	NA	TRBJ2-5	CASSSSRGLGETQYF	TGTGCCAGCAGCTCATCACGGGGGTTAGGAGAGACCCAGTACTTC
TRBD1	TRBV3-1/TRBV3-2	NA	TRBJ2-5	CASSHLPGQGSQETQYF	TGTGCCAGCAGCCACTTACCGGGACAGGGATCTCAAGAGACCCAGTACTTC
TRBD2	TRBV27	NA	TRBJ2-5	CASSLFWLAGKEIQETQYF	TGTGCCAGCAGTTTATTCTGGCTAGCGGGAAAAGAGATACAAGAGACCCAGTACTTC
TRBD2	TRBV11-3	NA	TRBJ2-1	CASSPPGGSYNEQFF	TGTGCCAGCAGCCCCCCCGGGGGGTCCTACAATGAGCAGTTCTTC
TRBD1	TRBV19	NA	TRBJ1-2	CASRLTGTGNYGYTF	TGTGCCAGTAGATTAACCGGGACAGGGAACTATGGCTACACCTTC
NA	TRBV7-9	NA	TRBJ2-7	CASSSVQDYEQYF	TGTGCCAGCAGCTCGGTACAGGATTACGAGCAGTACTTC
NA	TRBV29-1	NA	TRBJ1-2	CSGATNYGYTF	TGCAGCGGGGCGACTAACTATGGCTACACCTTC
TRBD1	TRBV30	NA	TRBJ1-6	CAGTGANSPLHF	TGTGCCGGGACAGGGGCTAATTCACCCCTCCACTTT
NA	TRBV4-1	NA	TRBJ2-7	CASSQGTESSYEQYF	TGCGCCAGCAGCCAAGGGACAGAGAGCTCCTACGAGCAGTACTTC
NA	TRBV6-5	few	TRBJ1-5	CASSPRGSNQPQHF	TGTGCCAGCAGTCCCCGAGGGAGCAATCAGCCCCAGCATTTT
TRBD2	TRBV19	NA	TRBJ2-7	CASSMAREVPYEQYF	TGTGCCAGTAGTATGGCGCGGGAGGTCCCCTACGAGCAGTACTTC
NA	TRBV6-2/TRBV6-3	NA	TRBJ2-7	CASSYSPAGSYEQYF	TGTGCCAGCAGTTATAGTCCCGCGGGATCCTACGAGCAGTACTTC
TRBD2	TRBV15	NA	TRBJ2-7	CATSRDRLAVYEQYF	TGTGCCACCAGCAGAGATCGACTAGCGGTCTACGAGCAGTACTTC
NA	TRBV20-1	once	TRBJ1-1	CSARKGDLAFF	TGCAGTGCTAGAAAGGGGGATCTAGCTTTCTTT
NA	TRBV29-1	NA	TRBJ2-1	CSVEGNPYNEQFF	TGCAGCGTTGAGGGCAATCCCTACAATGAGCAGTTCTTC
TRBD2	TRBV5-6	NA	TRBJ2-3	CASSSLAGGPNTQYF	TGTGCCAGCAGCTCTCTAGCGGGAGGGCCAAATACGCAGTATTTT
NA	TRBV7-9	NA	TRBJ1-2	CASSLAIRESDYGYTF	TGTGCCAGCAGCTTAGCGATCCGGGAATCGGACTATGGCTACACCTTC
NA	TRBV6-2/TRBV6-3	NA	TRBJ2-5	CASRPAGGRPGTQYF	TGTGCCAGCAGGCCTGCCGGCGGGCGCCCGGGGACCCAGTACTTC
NA	TRBV27	NA	TRBJ2-1	CASSLGQGYNEQFF	TGTGCCAGCAGCCTAGGGCAGGGCTACAATGAGCAGTTCTTC
TRBD2	TRBV19	NA	TRBJ2-2	CASSSPGLAGAGELFF	TGTGCCAGTAGTAGTCCGGGACTAGCGGGAGCGGGGGAGCTGTTTTTT
TRBD1	TRBV7-2	NA	TRBJ1-6	CASSLTTGQLNSPLHF	TGTGCCAGCAGCTTAACTACGGGACAGTTAAATTCACCCCTCCACTTT
TRBD2	TRBV10-3	NA	TRBJ2-3	CAIRKGSGSSDTQYF	TGTGCCATCAGGAAGGGTAGCGGGAGTTCAGATACGCAGTATTTT
TRBD1	TRBV7-3	NA	TRBJ2-7	CASSSGQGATYEQYF	TGTGCCAGCAGCTCCGGACAGGGGGCGACCTACGAGCAGTACTTC
NA	TRBV27	NA	TRBJ2-7	CASSSSRGRGGSYEQYF	TGTGCCAGCAGTTCCTCTCGGGGGCGCGGGGGTTCCTACGAGCAGTACTTC
TRBD2	TRBV11-3	NA	TRBJ2-5	CASSPGLAGASETQYF	TGTGCCAGCAGCCCTGGACTAGCGGGAGCAAGTGAGACCCAGTACTTC
TRBD2	TRBV29-1	NA	TRBJ2-7	CSVSFASGRDYEQYF	TGCAGCGTTTCTTTTGCTAGCGGGAGAGATTACGAGCAGTACTTC
NA	TRBV5-5	NA	TRBJ1-2	CASSFYLTENYGYTF	TGTGCCAGCAGCTTCTACTTGACAGAAAACTATGGCTACACCTTC